These 27 T cell receptor beta chains share one sample of origin, sequenced in a study of OX40 agonist ivuxolimab in advanced cancers. Assay used: immunoSEQ multiplex PCR; TCRdb lists only in-frame clones, some missing. The table has nearly 45,000 clones, roughly 80% seen once; the top ten hold roughly 15%. Sample: CD4+ or CD8+ T cells sorted from blood, taken in a trial of the OX40 agonist ivuxolimab. The receptors derive from an adult with an advanced solid tumor such as melanoma, head and neck, liver or kidney cancer.

This rearrangement joins TRBV6-5 to TRBJ2-3; TRBD2 matches 10 bases. Per germline, CDR1 MNHEY and CDR2 SVGAGI. This CDR3 has 15 amino acids. V was clipped by 6 bases and J by 6 bases; unmatched bases: 9. The DNA for the CDR3 is TGTGCCAGCAGAACTCTAGCGGGAGCCTCCGATACGCAGTATTTT. It yields the protein CASRTLAGASDTQYF.

This chain joins TRBV11-3 and TRBJ2-6, with D possibly matching TRBD1 (6 bases). Per germline, CDR1 SGHNT and CDR2 YENEEA. Trimming cost V 4 bases and J 2 bases, with 24 bases left between them. The CDR3 is made up of 20 amino acids. The CDR3 protein is CASSSVAPHDRTAGANVLTF. In DNA form, the CDR3 reads TGTGCCAGCAGCTCCGTAGCCCCCCATGACAGGACCGCTGGGGCCAACGTCCTGACTTTC.

The chain is built from TRBV6-6 and TRBJ2-2; the match to TRBD2 covers 9 bases. The length of the CDR3 is 15 residues. The J segment lost 1 base and the V segment lost 4 bases, leaving 1 base of the junction unmatched. The germline CDR1 and CDR2 sequences are MNHNY and SVGAGI (reference sequence). The CDR3 reads CASSLAGENTGELFF. In DNA form, the CDR3 reads TGTGCCAGCAGTTTAGCGGGAGAGAACACCGGGGAGCTGTTTTTT.

The gene calls are TRBV10-1 and TRBJ2-7; perhaps TRBD2 as D (6 bases). This CDR3 is 14 amino acids long. Germline V gene sequence: CDR1 WNHNN, CDR2 SYGVQD (reference sequence). V gave up 5 bases and J gave up 2 bases, with 13 bases separating them. As DNA, the CDR3 is TGCGCCAGCAGTCTAACCGGGACTCCCTACGAGCAGTACTTC. Translated: CASSLTGTPYEQYF.

The chain couples TRBV2 to TRBJ1-2; D perhaps matches TRBD1 (5 bases). The CDR3 covers 15 residues. Looked up from germline, CDR1 is SNHLY and CDR2 is FYNNEI. Deletions cut 8 bases from V and 4 bases from J, with 20 bases between. The chain's CDR3 is CASGVGAGQSYGYTF. The DNA of the CDR3 is TGTGCCAGCGGTGTTGGGGCCGGGCAGAGCTATGGCTACACCTTC.

The chain couples TRBV6-5 to TRBJ1-1, with 7 nucleotides matching TRBD1. Germline CDR1 is MNHEY and CDR2 is SVGAGI. V was pared by 2 bases and J by 0 bases, with 6 bases of the junction left unmatched. The CDR3 has 16 residues. In nucleotides, the CDR3 is TGTGCCAGCAGTTACGGAGGGGGCCGGATGAACACTGAAGCTTTCTTT. It specifies CASSYGGGRMNTEAFF.

This clone was counted once. The genes are TRBV19 and TRBJ2-7; D is ambiguous. Per the germline V gene, CDR1 is LNHDA and CDR2 is SQIVND (reference sequence). The CDR3 length is 13 residues. V shed 3 bases and J shed 5 bases, with 11 bases lying between them. The CDR3 here is CASSIWEQDEQYF. CDR3 DNA: TGTGCCAGTAGTATTTGGGAACAAGACGAGCAGTACTTC.

The V gene is TRBV11-3, the J gene TRBJ1-1, with TRBD1 identical over 11 bases. Trimming took 5 bases from V and 6 from J; bases not matched to a gene: 8. The CDR3 is 15 residues long. The germline V gene has CDR1 SGHNT and CDR2 YENEEA. The CDR3 nucleotides read TGTGCCAGCAGCCCATCCAGGACAGGGGGCCCTGAAGCTTTCTTT. Protein: CASSPSRTGGPEAFF.

The chain links TRBV13 to TRBJ1-1; TRBD1 is a possible D gene (6 bases). The CDR3 covers 13 residues. CDR1 and CDR2 from the germline V gene are PRHDT and FYEKMQ (reference sequence). Trimming left V 5 bases short and J 11 bases short, with 18 bases between. In DNA, the CDR3 is TGTGCCAGCAGCCCTTTGACAGGTAACGGGGCTTTCTTT. Protein: CASSPLTGNGAFF. Looking up the rest from reference TRBV13 and TRBJ1-1 gives the full variable domain: AAGVIQSPRHLIKEKRETATLKCYPIPRHDTVYWYQQGPGQDPQFLISFYEKMQSDKGSIPDRFSAQQFSDYHSELNMSSLELGDSALYFCASSPLTGNGAFFGQGTRLTVV.

The V call is TRBV10-3, the J call TRBJ2-5; tentatively, D is TRBD1 or TRBD2 (6 bases each). The CDR3 sequence is 17 residues long. Germline-derived CDR1 and CDR2 are ENHRY and SYGVKD. Between the trimmed V and J ends, which lost 0 bases and 5 bases, there was a span of 19 bases. The CDR3 protein is CAISESREGTGGETQYF. CDR3 nucleotides: TGTGCCATCAGTGAGTCGCGGGAAGGGACTGGGGGCGAGACCCAGTACTTC.

The rearrangement uses TRBV5-6 and TRBJ1-2, with D maybe TRBD1 (6 bases). The length of the CDR3 is 13 residues. Per germline, CDR1 SGHDT and CDR2 YYEEEE. V lost 5 bases to trimming and J lost 5 bases, with 13 bases between them. CDR3 nucleotide sequence: TGTGCCAGCAGAGAACAGGGCTCATATGGCTACACCTTC. It specifies CASREQGSYGYTF.

The rearrangement joins TRBV4-3 to TRBJ2-1; a possible D gene is TRBD2 (5 bases). Germline V gene sequence: CDR1 LGHNA, CDR2 YSLEER. CDR3 size: 14 residues. V shed 2 bases and J shed 8 bases, with 13 bases lying between them. In DNA form, the CDR3 reads TGCGCCAGCAGCCAACGGGGTAGTGGCGATGAGCAGTTCTTC. Amino acids: CASSQRGSGDEQFF.

This chain links TRBV28 with TRBJ1-5; D is unclear. V shed 11 bases and J shed 0 bases, with 14 bases lying between them. This CDR3 region has 14 residues. Germline V CDR1 and CDR2: MDHEN, SYDVKM. CDR3 protein: CASQWRYSNQPQHF. The CDR3 DNA is TGTGCCTCCCAATGGCGGTATAGCAATCAGCCCCAGCATTTT.

This clone was seen once. The chain uses TRBV7-9 and TRBJ2-3, with 8 bases fitting TRBD2. The CDR3 consists of 16 residues. V trimming: 4 bases; J trimming: 0 bases; junction bases outside the gene matches: 6. Germline CDR1 SEHNR, CDR2 FQNEAQ (reference sequence). The CDR3 spells CASSSHSGMSTDTQYF. The CDR3 region has the DNA TGTGCCAGCAGCTCACATAGCGGGATGAGCACAGATACGCAGTATTTT.

This chain links TRBV18 with TRBJ2-3, with 7 bases lining up with TRBD2. Germline assignment: CDR1 KGHSH and CDR2 LQKENI. There are 14 residues in the CDR3. V lost 3 bases to trimming and J lost 3 bases; unmatched junction nucleotides: 3. This CDR3 is CASSPGGRTDTQYF. The CDR3 region has the DNA TGTGCCAGCTCACCGGGGGGGAGGACAGATACGCAGTATTTT.

The gene calls are TRBV28 and TRBJ2-3; the match to TRBD2 covers 12 bases. The CDR3 has 18 amino acids. Looked up from germline, CDR1 is MDHEN and CDR2 is SYDVKM. V lost 3 bases to trimming and J lost 1 base; unmatched junction nucleotides: 8. CDR3 nucleotide sequence: TGTGCCAGCAGTTTTGGGCCTAGCGGGAGGGCCGGCACAGATACGCAGTATTTT. Residues: CASSFGPSGRAGTDTQYF.

The chain combines TRBV5-1 with TRBJ2-7; 10 bases fit TRBD1. J lost 2 bases, V lost 4 bases, and 3 bases had no gene match. There are 14 residues in the CDR3. Germline V CDR1 and CDR2: SGHRS, YFSETQ. Here the CDR3 reads CASSNGTGAYEQYF. The CDR3 region has the DNA TGCGCCAGCAGCAACGGGACAGGGGCCTACGAGCAGTACTTC. Variable domain in full (rest from reference TRBV5-1 and TRBJ2-7): KAGVTQTPRYLIKTRGQQVTLSCSPISGHRSVSWYQQTPGQGLQFLFEYFSETQRNKGNFPGRFSGRQFSNSRSEMNVSTLELGDSALYLCASSNGTGAYEQYFGPGTRLTVT.

The CDR3 loop is CASSEARWSRIHEQYF. The CDR3 DNA sequence: TGTGCCAGCAGTGAAGCACGATGGTCCAGGATCCACGAGCAGTACTTC. V and J are TRBV6-1 and TRBJ2-7; D is uncertain. Looked up from germline, CDR1 is MNHNS and CDR2 is SASEGT. V shed 0 bases and J shed 5 bases, with 17 bases lying between them. This CDR3 has 16 amino acids.

V is TRBV4-1 and J is TRBJ1-5; maybe TRBD1 (5 bases). Trimming took 0 bases from V and 7 from J, leaving 10 bases between them. Germline CDR1 MGHRA, CDR2 YSYEKL. The CDR3 sequence is 14 residues long. This CDR3 is CASSQEGAWQPQHF. DNA for the CDR3: TGCGCCAGCAGCCAAGAAGGGGCTTGGCAGCCCCAGCATTTT.

A note on this clone: At one of its ends the junction is not consistent with the germline gene, which may arise from a read error. The rearrangement uses TRBV28 and TRBJ2-3, with D perhaps TRBD2 (6 bases). CDR1 and CDR2 (germline): MDHEN, SYDVKM. The CDR3 totals 16 residues. This CDR3 is CVSSLRREGATDTQYF. CDR3 coding DNA: TGTGTCAGCAGTTTGCGGCGGGAAGGGGCCACAGATACGCAGTATTTT.

The rearrangement uses TRBV4-2 and TRBJ1-1; D ambiguous. The V end lost 4 bases, the J end lost 0 bases, and 12 bases lay between the germline ends. Germline V gene data show CDR1 as LGHNA and CDR2 as YNFKEQ. This CDR3 region has 15 residues. CDR3: CASSPSSLLNTEAFF. CDR3 DNA: TGTGCCAGCAGCCCGAGCAGCCTATTGAACACTGAAGCTTTCTTT.

The V and J genes are TRBV7-8 and TRBJ1-1, with 7 bases aligning to TRBD1. After removal of 1 base from V and 0 bases from J, the junction contained 2 bases not matched to a gene. From germline, CDR1 is SGHVS and CDR2 FQNEAQ. The CDR3 extends over 15 amino acids. The CDR3 nucleotides are TGTGCCAGCAGCTTAGGGACAGGCGTGAACACTGAAGCTTTCTTT. The encoded protein is CASSLGTGVNTEAFF.

This clone was recorded many times. This chain links TRBV28 with TRBJ2-1, with TRBD1 matching 7 bases. Germline CDR1 and CDR2: MDHEN and SYDVKM. The ends lost 3 bases at V and 2 bases at J; junction bases unmatched: 4. The CDR3 covers 15 residues. The CDR3 DNA sequence: TGTGCCAGCAGTTTGATGCAGGGGGCCTACAATGAGCAGTTCTTC. Translation gives CASSLMQGAYNEQFF.

This CDR3 is CASSLGGNYEQYF. CDR3 in DNA: TGTGCCAGCAGTTTGGGGGGAAACTACGAGCAGTACTTC. The V gene is TRBV27, the J gene TRBJ2-7; TRBD2 is a possible D gene (6 bases). Trimming left V 3 bases short and J 3 bases short, with 9 bases between. The CDR3 is made up of 13 amino acids. Germline assignment: CDR1 MNHEY and CDR2 SMNVEV (reference sequence).

The rearrangement joins TRBV7-9 to TRBJ2-3; 9 positions match TRBD2. The length of the CDR3 is 16 residues. From germline, CDR1 is SEHNR and CDR2 FQNEAQ (reference sequence). V shed 5 bases and J 4 bases; nucleotides not matched to a gene: 10. CDR3 sequence reads: CASSPQAGGRADTQYF. In DNA form, the CDR3 reads TGTGCCAGCAGCCCGCAGGCGGGGGGGAGGGCAGATACGCAGTATTTT.

The genes are TRBV11-2 and TRBJ2-7, with 7 bases that match TRBD1. Germline trimming cut 5 bases from V and 2 bases from J; bases unmatched to any gene: 9. CDR3 length equals 15 residues. CDR1 SGHAT and CDR2 FQNNGV come from the germline V gene. The CDR3 loop reads CASSTHWTGPYEQYF. For the CDR3, the DNA is TGTGCCAGCAGCACTCACTGGACAGGACCCTACGAGCAGTACTTC.

The chain uses TRBV11-2 and TRBJ2-7, with D uncertain. Per the germline V gene, CDR1 is SGHAT and CDR2 is FQNNGV. V shed 3 bases and J shed 7 bases, with 7 bases lying between them. The CDR3 loop spans 11 amino acids. The CDR3 reads CASSFGGEQYF. DNA of the CDR3: TGTGCCAGCAGCTTTGGTGGTGAGCAGTACTTC.